What follows are 15 T cell receptor beta chains derived from one specimen sequenced in a study of cytomegalovirus exposure and HLA in healthy donors. Primers: 60 Vbeta forward and 13 Jbeta reverse. The repertoire was sequenced with immunoSEQ multiplex PCR; TCRdb's copy has only in-frame clones and lacks some. The table has over 150,000 clones, around 80% seen once. Material: PBMCs. These receptors were collected from a woman aged 45-65 years in good health and CMV-seropositive.

The chain links TRBV9 to TRBJ2-6, with 9 bases identical to TRBD1. This CDR3 comprises 20 residues. Germline CDR1 is SGDLS and CDR2 is YYNGEE. V dropped 2 bases and J dropped 1; count of bases not matched to a gene: 13. The CDR3 DNA follows: TGTGCCAGCAGCGTCCGCCCCGGACAGGGGAATCGATCTGGGGCCAACGTCCTGACTTTC. It translates to CASSVRPGQGNRSGANVLTF. The variable domain in full, completed from reference TRBV9 and TRBJ2-6, reads DSGVTQTPKHLITATGQRVTLRCSPRSGDLSVYWYQQSLDQGLQFLIQYYNGEERAKGNILERFSAQQFPDLHSELNLSSLELGDSALYFCASSVRPGQGNRSGANVLTFGAGSRLTVL.

V usage is TRBV27 and J usage is TRBJ2-5; 11 bases match TRBD1. Losses at the gene ends were 5 bases for V and 5 bases for J; bases not matched to a gene: 10. Germline V CDR1 and CDR2: MNHEY, SMNVEV (reference sequence). This CDR3 is 16 amino acids long. DNA for the CDR3: TGTGCCAGCAGTCCGCGCAGGACAGGGGGCTACGAGACCCAGTACTTC. This sequence encodes CASSPRRTGGYETQYF.

The J gene is TRBJ2-3, the V gene TRBV4-3; D uncertain. The CDR3 covers 13 residues. V lost 0 bases and J lost 4, with 5 bases in between. The germline V gene has CDR1 LGHNA and CDR2 YSLEER. This CDR3 is CASSQDLADTQYF. Written as DNA, the CDR3 is TGCGCCAGCAGCCAAGACCTTGCAGATACGCAGTATTTT.

V and J are TRBV6-6 and TRBJ1-1, with a possible D match to TRBD1 (6 bases). V dropped 5 bases and J dropped 0 bases, with 13 bases sitting between them. From germline, CDR1 is MNHNY and CDR2 SVGAGI (reference sequence). The CDR3 has 15 residues. CDR3 residues: CASSPGASLNTEAFF. DNA of the CDR3: TGTGCCAGCAGTCCAGGGGCCAGCTTGAACACTGAAGCTTTCTTT.

The CDR3 is CASSLAYSQPQHF. CDR3 in DNA: TGTGCCAGCAGCTTAGCGTACAGCCAGCCCCAGCATTTT. The rearrangement links TRBV7-2 to TRBJ1-5; D unclear. This CDR3 has 13 residues. CDR1 is SGHTA, CDR2 FQGNSA, per germline. V dropped 0 bases and J dropped 7 bases, with 7 bases sitting between them. Full variable domain (outside the CDR3, taken from reference TRBV7-2 and TRBJ1-5): GAGVSQSPSNKVTEKGKDVELRCDPISGHTALYWYRQSLGQGLEFLIYFQGNSAPDKSGLPSDRFSAERTGGSVSTLTIQRTQQEDSAVYLCASSLAYSQPQHFGDGTRLSIL.

CDR3 sequence reads: CASSSGTFNYGYTF. CDR3 DNA sequence: TGTGCCAGCAGCTCAGGGACATTTAACTATGGCTACACCTTC. The gene calls are TRBV5-4 and TRBJ1-2; D perhaps matches TRBD1 (6 bases). The germline V and J ends were trimmed by 3 bases and 1 base, with 10 bases remaining between them. In germline, CDR1 is SGHNT, CDR2 YYREEE (reference sequence). CDR3 length equals 14 residues.

The CDR3 region has the DNA TGTGCCAGCAGTGAGTGGGGGGAGGGAACTGAAGCTTTCTTT. It translates to CASSEWGEGTEAFF. The V gene is TRBV25-1, the J gene TRBJ1-1; D might be TRBD1 (5 bases). Trimming removed 3 bases at V and 5 bases at J, with 13 bases between. The CDR3 runs to 14 residues. Germline V gives CDR1 MGHDK, CDR2 SYGVNS.

The chain is built from TRBV7-3 and TRBJ2-3; tentative D call: TRBD2 (5 bases). The V end lost 1 base, the J end lost 2 bases, and 7 bases lay between the germline ends. The CDR3 has 14 residues. From germline, CDR1 is SGHTA and CDR2 FQGTGA. The CDR3 spells CASSLIGDTDTQYF. The DNA of the CDR3 is TGTGCCAGCAGCTTAATCGGGGACACAGATACGCAGTATTTT.

The V gene is TRBV28, the J gene TRBJ1-2, with 10 bases aligning to TRBD1. J lost 4 bases, V lost 4 bases, and 3 bases had no gene match. Germline CDR1 reads MDHEN; CDR2 reads SYDVKM. The CDR3 spans 14 residues. The DNA for the CDR3 is TGTGCCAGCAGTTCCGGACAGGGGGTCTATGGCTACACCTTC. Its translation is CASSSGQGVYGYTF.

The chain links TRBV19 to TRBJ2-6; 7 nucleotides agree with TRBD1. From germline, CDR1 is LNHDA and CDR2 SQIVND (reference sequence). CDR3 length: 16 amino acids. V trimming: 9 bases; J trimming: 0 bases; junction bases outside the gene matches: 8. Here the CDR3 reads CASTQGDHSGANVLTF. CDR3 DNA sequence: TGTGCCAGCACCCAGGGGGACCACTCTGGGGCCAACGTCCTGACTTTC.

The chain links TRBV19 to TRBJ1-2, with D perhaps matching TRBD1 (5 bases). From germline, CDR1 is LNHDA and CDR2 SQIVND (reference sequence). The CDR3 is 14 amino acids. V was pared by 6 bases and J by 2 bases, with 13 bases between. CDR3 DNA sequence: TGTGCCAGTAGATGGGGCTCATTGAACTATGGCTACACCTTC. Translated, it gives CASRWGSLNYGYTF.

The V and J genes are TRBV9 and TRBJ2-1, with a possible D match to TRBD2 (5 bases). Trimming cost V 3 bases and J 4 bases, with 8 bases left between them. The CDR3 has 13 residues. The germline gives CDR1 SGDLS, CDR2 YYNGEE. The CDR3 coding sequence is TGTGCCAGCAGCGAAAGCGGTTACAATGAGCAGTTCTTC. Translated: CASSESGYNEQFF.

This chain joins TRBV4-2 and TRBJ2-5; D is perhaps TRBD2 (5 bases). CDR1 is LGHNA, CDR2 YNFKEQ, per germline. V dropped 0 bases and J dropped 7 bases, with 12 bases sitting between them. The CDR3 totals 14 residues. The CDR3 sequence: CASSQDREGRTQYF. The CDR3 DNA follows: TGTGCCAGCAGCCAAGACCGGGAAGGAAGGACCCAGTACTTC.

The rearrangement joins TRBV7-8 to TRBJ1-5; D is possibly TRBD1 (6 bases). Germline lookup yields CDR1 SGHVS and CDR2 FQNEAQ. V was shortened by 5 bases and J by 4 bases, with 12 bases between the two germline ends. This CDR3 region has 14 residues. For the CDR3, the DNA is TGTGCCAGCAGCCTGACAGGAGCAAATCAGCCCCAGCATTTT. Protein sequence: CASSLTGANQPQHF. Drawing the rest from reference TRBV7-8 and TRBJ1-5, the complete variable domain is GAGVSQSPRYKVAKRGQDVALRCDPISGHVSLFWYQQALGQGPEFLTYFQNEAQLDKSGLPSDRFFAERPEGSVSTLKIQRTQQEDSAVYLCASSLTGANQPQHFGDGTRLSIL.

This chain connects TRBV28 to TRBJ1-2; D is undetermined. V was cut by 1 base and J by 3 bases, with 6 bases left in between. There are 13 residues in the CDR3. Per the germline V gene, CDR1 is MDHEN and CDR2 is SYDVKM. The CDR3: CASSLSADYGYTF. CDR3 coding DNA: TGTGCCAGCAGTTTATCGGCGGACTATGGCTACACCTTC.